This T cell receptor (beta chain) stems from a study of T cell repertoires in cytomegalovirus infection. Using its own MiXCR run on the reads, TCRdb lists one record per CDR3 protein. The profile shows 500,000 or so distinct CDR3 sequences, 16% of them singletons. The CDR3 consists of 11 residues. Trimming removed 7 bases at V and 5 bases at J, with 9 bases between. CDR1 is MNHNS and CDR2 is SASEGT in the germline V gene. This clonotype has a count of ten or more. This receptor was taken from a human donor in good health (CMV status not recorded). Some clones in this sample may be carry-over from other donors' samples. Sequencing used CD8+ T cells from PBMCs. The V and J genes are TRBV6-1 and TRBJ2-7; no clear D gene. The CDR3 sequence is CASMFTHEQYF. CDR3 DNA sequence: TGTGCCAGCATGTTCACCCACGAGCAGTACTTC.